Only a few counts were recorded for the clone carrying this T cell receptor beta chain. Its antigen is not identified. Via MiXCR, TCRdb re-called the reads, giving one row per CDR3 protein. The sample records roughly 80,000 distinct CDR3 sequences, roughly a quarter being singletons. Germline CDR1 and CDR2: SGHAT and FQDESV (reference sequence). The CDR3 loop spans 12 amino acids. Trimming removed 3 bases from V and 0 bases from J, with 2 bases in between. The data were taken from a study of T cell repertoires in cytomegalovirus infection. Background on the study: CMV infection together with matching HLA type was indicated by public TCR beta signatures.

Study-level results: The response measured ex vivo was dominated by TCR beta clonotypes (HLA-C-restricted and CMV-specific).

J is TRBJ1-1 and V is TRBV11-1; D unclear. The receptor was isolated from a human donor in good health (CMV status not recorded). Some clones in this sample may be carry-over from other donors' samples. Source: CD8+ T cells from cultured PBMCs, taken from culture after CMV antigen stimulation. CDR3 amino acids: CASSFLNTEAFF. CDR3 bases: TGTGCCAGCAGCTTCTTGAACACTGAAGCTTTCTTT. The full variable domain, in which reference TRBV11-1 and TRBJ1-1 provide the parts outside the CDR3, is EAEVAQSPRYKITEKSQAVAFWCDPISGHATLYWYRQILGQGPELLVQFQDESVVDDSQLPKDRFSAERLKGVDSTLKIQPAELGDSAMYLCASSFLNTEAFFGQGTRLTVV.